A single sample gave rise to the 14 T cell receptor beta chains below, sequenced in a study of blood T cell repertoires in COVID-19. Method: immunoSEQ multiplex PCR; TCRdb's copy keeps in-frame clones and lacks some. The data show some 200,000 clones, 88% seen once. Sequences were obtained from PBMCs or T cells enriched from blood (not recorded which). These receptors were collected from a woman in her thirties who had recovered from COVID-19.

This chain connects TRBV6-4 to TRBJ1-2, with 11 bases aligning to TRBD1. This CDR3 spans 15 amino acids. V dropped 4 bases and J dropped 4; count of bases not matched to a gene: 5. The germline V gene encodes CDR1 MRHNA and CDR2 SNTAGT. CDR3 protein: CASSAGTGGTYGYTF. CDR3 DNA: TGTGCCAGCAGTGCTGGGACAGGGGGTACCTATGGCTACACCTTC.

The chain is built from TRBV7-9 and TRBJ2-7; 10 bases align to TRBD1. After removal of 1 base from V and 6 bases from J, the junction contained 3 bases not matched to a gene. The CDR3 is 14 residues long. Germline-derived CDR1 and CDR2 are SEHNR and FQNEAQ (reference sequence). Here the CDR3 reads CASSLEGQGSEQYF. CDR3 sequence (DNA): TGTGCCAGCAGCTTAGAGGGACAGGGGTCCGAGCAGTACTTC.

The chain combines TRBV29-1 with TRBJ1-2, with D possibly matching TRBD1 (6 bases). The V gene's germline CDR1 is SQVTM and CDR2 ANQGSEA. The CDR3 consists of 12 residues. V shed 7 bases and J shed 4 bases, with 13 bases lying between them. This chain's CDR3 is CSAGGQAYGYTF. As DNA, the CDR3 is TGCAGCGCCGGGGGGCAGGCCTATGGCTACACCTTC.

This chain's CDR3 is CASSAIEAFF. CDR3 bases: TGTGCCAGCAGTGCCATTGAAGCTTTCTTT. The chain carries TRBV2 and TRBJ1-1; the D is unclear. The CDR3 loop spans 10 amino acids. Trimming took off 4 bases at V and 7 bases at J, with 4 bases between the two ends. Germline V gene lookup returns CDR1 SNHLY and CDR2 FYNNEI.

The chain recombines TRBV11-2 with TRBJ1-2, with unresolved D. Germline V gene data show CDR1 as SGHAT and CDR2 as FQNNGV. The CDR3 is 15 residues long. V gave up 4 bases and J gave up 4 bases, with 16 bases separating them. The CDR3 region has the DNA TGTGCCAGCAGCTCTATGCTGAATCTGCTCTATGGCTACACCTTC. Translating it yields CASSSMLNLLYGYTF.

This chain connects TRBV5-1 to TRBJ2-1, with TRBD2 matching over 11 bases. CDR1 and CDR2 (germline): SGHRS, YFSETQ. Trimming cost V 5 bases and J 9 bases; bases outside gene matches: 13. The CDR3 length is 16 residues. The DNA for the CDR3 is TGCGCCAGCAGAAACCCTAGCGGGGGGTCTTCGGGTGAGCAGTTCTTC. Protein product: CASRNPSGGSSGEQFF.

The rearrangement joins TRBV29-1 to TRBJ1-1; D unclear. This CDR3 is 9 amino acids long. Germline V gives CDR1 SQVTM, CDR2 ANQGSEA. Trimming removed 6 bases at V and 7 bases at J, with 6 bases between. The CDR3 nucleotides are TGCAGCGTCGAGAGTGAAGCTTTCTTT. It yields the protein CSVESEAFF. Filled out from reference TRBV29-1 and TRBJ1-1, the complete variable domain reads SAVISQKPSRDICQRGTSLTIQCQVDSQVTMMFWYRQQPGQSLTLIATANQGSEATYESGFVIDKFPISRPNLTFSTLTVSNMSPEDSSIYLCSVESEAFFGQGTRLTVV.

The rearrangement uses TRBV25-1 and TRBJ2-7; maybe TRBD1 (6 bases). The germline V gene has CDR1 MGHDK and CDR2 SYGVNS. CDR3 length: 13 amino acids. The V gene lost 6 bases and the J gene lost 4 bases, with 13 bases spanning the gap. The chain's CDR3 is CASSYGTPYEQYF. The CDR3 nucleotides are TGTGCCAGCAGCTACGGGACACCATACGAGCAGTACTTC.

The chain joins TRBV5-6 to TRBJ2-2; 13 bases align to TRBD2. V lost 4 bases to trimming and J lost 5 bases; unmatched junction nucleotides: 5. Germline V lookup: CDR1 SGHDT, CDR2 YYEEEE. The CDR3 consists of 16 residues. CDR3 protein: CASSQGLAGVTGELFF. The CDR3 DNA reads as TGTGCCAGCAGCCAAGGACTAGCGGGGGTTACCGGGGAGCTGTTTTTT.

The chain recombines TRBV13 with TRBJ1-2, with TRBD1 matching 7 bases. Germline trimming cut 4 bases from V and 6 bases from J; bases unmatched to any gene: 8. Germline CDR1 and CDR2: PRHDT and FYEKMQ (reference sequence). This CDR3 is built from 14 residues. CDR3 protein: CASSWVRGSHGYTF. Here the CDR3 DNA reads TGTGCCAGCAGCTGGGTCAGGGGGAGCCATGGCTACACCTTC.

The CDR3 sequence: CSVFIGGETQYF. The CDR3 region has the DNA TGCAGCGTTTTCATTGGGGGGGAGACCCAGTACTTC. The V gene is TRBV29-1, the J gene TRBJ2-5; perhaps TRBD2 as D (6 bases). The CDR3 extends over 12 amino acids. Germline lookup yields CDR1 SQVTM and CDR2 ANQGSEA. V lost 5 bases and J 5 bases, leaving 12 bases between the germline ends.

CDR3 coding DNA: TGTGCCAGCTCACCAGCAACAGGGGGCGCTTATGGCTACACCTTC. Translated: CASSPATGGAYGYTF. V is TRBV18 and J is TRBJ1-2; 9 bases map to TRBD1. The junction had 6 bases not matched to a gene; V was cut back by 2 bases and J by 5 bases. The CDR3 length is 15 residues. Per the germline V gene, CDR1 is KGHSH and CDR2 is LQKENI.

Only one count was recorded for this clone. The V gene is TRBV10-3, the J gene TRBJ2-3, with 8 bases aligning to TRBD1. J gave up 4 bases and V 4 bases, and 4 bases lay outside the gene matches. Germline CDR1 ENHRY, CDR2 SYGVKD. The length of the CDR3 is 14 residues. The chain's CDR3 is CAISAGQGSDTQYF. CDR3 nucleotides: TGTGCCATCAGTGCTGGACAGGGATCAGATACGCAGTATTTT.

This clone was counted a single time. The CDR3 nucleotides read TGTGCCAGCACCCCCGACGGTTCTAGAGAGACCCAGTACTTC. It yields the protein CASTPDGSRETQYF. This chain links TRBV3-1 (or the pseudogene TRBV3-2) with TRBJ2-5; D gene unclear. The CDR3 has 14 amino acids. The germline gives CDR1 LGHDT, CDR2 YNNKEL (reference sequence). V lost 7 bases and J lost 4, with 16 bases in between.